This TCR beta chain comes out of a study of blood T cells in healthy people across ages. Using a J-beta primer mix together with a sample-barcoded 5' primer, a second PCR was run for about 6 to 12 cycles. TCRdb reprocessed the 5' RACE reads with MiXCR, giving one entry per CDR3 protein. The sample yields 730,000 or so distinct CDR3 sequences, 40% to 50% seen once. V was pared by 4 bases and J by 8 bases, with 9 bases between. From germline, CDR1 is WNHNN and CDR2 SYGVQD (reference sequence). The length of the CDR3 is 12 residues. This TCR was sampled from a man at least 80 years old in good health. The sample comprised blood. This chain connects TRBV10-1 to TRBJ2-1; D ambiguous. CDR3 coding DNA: TGCGCCAGCAGTGGAAGGATCGATGAGCAGTTCTTC. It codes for CASSGRIDEQFF.